These 20 T cell receptor beta chains came from one sample sequenced in a study of blood T cell repertoires in COVID-19. The table came from immunoSEQ multiplex PCR; TCRdb's copy has only in-frame clones and leaves some out. Of tens of thousands of clones listed, 86% are singletons. The sequencing input was peripheral blood. These receptors were taken from a man in his 60s with active or convalescent COVID-19.

CDR3 coding DNA: TGTGCCAGCAGCGCCGACAGGGTCGGCATTGAGCAGTTCTTC. Its translation: CASSADRVGIEQFF. The chain has TRBV7-6 and TRBJ2-1; 7 bases map to TRBD1. Trimming removed 5 bases from V and 9 bases from J; junction bases left unmatched: 10. Germline loops: CDR1 SGHVS, CDR2 FNYEAQ. The length of the CDR3 is 14 residues. The variable domain in full, with the rest retrieved from reference TRBV7-6 and TRBJ2-1, is GAGVSQSPRYKVTKRGQDVALRCDPISGHVSLYWYRQALGQGPEFLTYFNYEAQQDKSGLPNDRFSAERPEGSISTLTIQRTEQRDSAMYRCASSADRVGIEQFFGPGTRLTVL.

CDR3: CASTTSGGASYEQYF. The CDR3 bases are TGTGCCAGCACCACGAGCGGGGGGGCATCCTACGAGCAGTACTTC. The chain employs TRBV5-4 and TRBJ2-7; 10 bases align to TRBD2. V was pared by 6 bases and J by 1 base, with 7 bases of the junction left unmatched. The CDR3 runs to 15 residues. Germline V gene sequence: CDR1 SGHNT, CDR2 YYREEE (reference sequence).

The chain combines TRBV10-3 with TRBJ1-1; TRBD1 matches at 8 bases. Looked up from germline, CDR1 is ENHRY and CDR2 is SYGVKD. The CDR3 is made up of 14 amino acids. Trimming cost V 2 bases and J 6 bases; bases outside gene matches: 5. CDR3 sequence reads: CAISEGRGRPEAFF. CDR3 DNA sequence: TGTGCCATCAGTGAGGGCAGGGGGCGGCCTGAAGCTTTCTTT.

V gene TRBV7-2 combines with J gene TRBJ1-2, with a weak D call TRBD1 (5 bases). Germline V lookup: CDR1 SGHTA, CDR2 FQGNSA. Between the trimmed V and J ends, which lost 5 bases and 8 bases, there was a span of 12 bases. The CDR3 has 12 amino acids. CDR3 sequence (DNA): TGTGCCAGCAGCCCCTCCAGGGTCGGCTACACCTTC. Translating gives CASSPSRVGYTF.

CDR3 DNA sequence: TGTGCCAGCAGCTTTCCCGGGACAGCCAACACTGAAGCTTTCTTT. Translated, it gives CASSFPGTANTEAFF. The chain joins TRBV11-1 to TRBJ1-1; 7 bases fit TRBD1. The CDR3 loop spans 15 amino acids. CDR1 is SGHAT, CDR2 FQDESV, per germline (reference sequence). V dropped 3 bases and J dropped 2; count of bases not matched to a gene: 6.

The chain carries TRBV12-3 or TRBV12-4 and TRBJ1-2; 9 nucleotides agree with TRBD1. The CDR3 is made up of 13 amino acids. J lost 7 bases, V lost 7 bases, and 7 bases had no gene match. CDR3 sequence: CASTVQGALGYTF. CDR3 bases: TGTGCCAGCACCGTACAGGGGGCTCTTGGCTACACCTTC.

The V call is TRBV27, the J call TRBJ2-1; 9 bases match TRBD1. With V trimmed by 3 bases and J by 7 bases, 7 bases remained unmatched. CDR3 length: 15 residues. Germline V CDR1 and CDR2: MNHEY, SMNVEV (reference sequence). CDR3: CASSFRDRVSNEQFF. The CDR3 nucleotides read TGTGCCAGCAGTTTCCGGGACAGGGTTTCGAATGAGCAGTTCTTC.

A single count supports this clone. The chain has TRBV4-1 and TRBJ2-7, with 8 bases lining up with TRBD2. Germline trimming cut 3 bases from V and 0 bases from J; bases unmatched to any gene: 4. CDR3 length: 15 amino acids. Per the germline V gene, CDR1 is MGHRA and CDR2 is YSYEKL. CDR3 region: CASSQSGGRSYEQYF. The CDR3 DNA is TGCGCCAGCAGCCAGAGCGGGGGCCGCTCCTACGAGCAGTACTTC.

This sequence joins TRBV20-1 and TRBJ2-7; a weak D match, TRBD1 (5 bases). The V end was cut by 3 bases, the J end by 5 bases, with 5 bases between. This CDR3 is built from 10 residues. CDR1 is DFQATT and CDR2 is SNEGSKA in the germline V gene (reference sequence). The CDR3 is CSARTDEQYF. CDR3 coding DNA: TGCAGTGCTAGGACAGACGAGCAGTACTTC.

This clone has just a few counts. V and J are TRBV2 and TRBJ2-7; D is perhaps TRBD2 (5 bases). CDR1 and CDR2 from the germline V gene are SNHLY and FYNNEI. This CDR3 has 15 residues. The V gene lost 8 bases and the J gene lost 2 bases, with 19 bases spanning the gap. The DNA for the CDR3 is TGTGCCAGCGATCCGAGGGTGGGCCCCCCCTACGAGCAGTACTTC. Translated, it gives CASDPRVGPPYEQYF.

V is TRBV5-6 and J is TRBJ2-7; D uncertain. The CDR3 length is 14 residues. The germline V gene encodes CDR1 SGHDT and CDR2 YYEEEE. V was clipped by 1 base and J by 7 bases, with 15 bases between them. In nucleotides, the CDR3 is TGTGCCAGCAGCTTGCGGCTAGATTCGCGTGAGCAGTACTTC. The encoded protein is CASSLRLDSREQYF.

The V gene is TRBV2, the J gene TRBJ1-1; 9 nucleotides agree with TRBD1. This CDR3 has 15 amino acids. The germline V gene has CDR1 SNHLY and CDR2 FYNNEI. V trimming: 4 bases; J trimming: 4 bases; junction bases outside the gene matches: 7. The CDR3: CASSGADRGGTEAFF. In DNA form, the CDR3 reads TGTGCCAGCAGTGGGGCGGACAGGGGAGGCACTGAAGCTTTCTTT.

This clone was detected only once. J is TRBJ1-5 and V is TRBV19; tentative D call: TRBD1 (6 bases). Trimming shortened V by 5 bases and J by 0 bases, and 11 bases separated the two germline ends. The CDR3 extends over 15 amino acids. The germline CDR1 and CDR2 sequences are LNHDA and SQIVND (reference sequence). The CDR3 loop is CASSAYRDSNQPQHF. The CDR3 nucleotides read TGTGCCAGTAGTGCATACAGGGATAGCAATCAGCCCCAGCATTTT.

The V call is TRBV19, the J call TRBJ1-4, with TRBD1 matching 8 bases. The junction had 3 bases not matched to a gene; V was cut back by 3 bases and J by 0 bases. Looked up from germline, CDR1 is LNHDA and CDR2 is SQIVND (reference sequence). CDR3 length: 16 amino acids. For the CDR3, the DNA is TGTGCCAGTAGTATCTGGGGACAGGCAACTAATGAAAAACTGTTTTTT. Translation gives CASSIWGQATNEKLFF.

The chain couples TRBV19 to TRBJ1-1; perhaps TRBD1 as D (5 bases). The ends were cut back, 5 bases at V and 1 base at J, with 11 bases in the middle. The CDR3 has 14 residues. Per the germline V gene, CDR1 is LNHDA and CDR2 is SQIVND (reference sequence). CDR3 DNA sequence: TGTGCCAGTAGTCCCCCCCAGGGGAACACTGAAGCTTTCTTT. This encodes CASSPPQGNTEAFF.

This clone is a singleton in its sample. The chain couples TRBV5-1 to TRBJ1-2; D perhaps matches TRBD1 (6 bases). The CDR3 totals 13 residues. Germline values: CDR1 SGHRS, CDR2 YFSETQ. Trimming shortened V by 5 bases and J by 7 bases, and 15 bases separated the two germline ends. CDR3 region: CASRQDGQSGYTF. The CDR3 DNA is TGCGCCAGCAGACAGGACGGACAGAGTGGCTACACCTTC.

The rearrangement links TRBV29-1 to TRBJ1-2; no clear D. This CDR3 spans 10 amino acids. Germline assignment: CDR1 SQVTM and CDR2 ANQGSEA. The V end lost 7 bases, the J end lost 2 bases, and 5 bases lay between the germline ends. CDR3: CSGQNYGYTF. The CDR3 region has the DNA TGCAGCGGCCAGAACTATGGCTACACCTTC.

The chain links TRBV9 to TRBJ1-2; TRBD1 aligns across 7 bases. This CDR3 contains 14 residues. From germline, CDR1 is SGDLS and CDR2 YYNGEE. V lost 4 bases and J lost 6; bases outside the gene matches: 9. CDR3 amino acids: CASSYAQGSDGYTF. The CDR3 DNA reads as TGTGCCAGCAGCTATGCACAGGGGAGTGATGGCTACACCTTC.

V usage is TRBV7-9 and J usage is TRBJ2-3; 8 nucleotides agree with TRBD2. J lost 0 bases, V lost 0 bases, and 11 bases had no gene match. The germline V gene encodes CDR1 SEHNR and CDR2 FQNEAQ (reference sequence). The CDR3 loop spans 19 amino acids. Written as DNA, the CDR3 is TGTGCCAGCAGCTTAGCGCTTCGGCAGCGGGGGCCTAGCACAGATACGCAGTATTTT. This gives the protein CASSLALRQRGPSTDTQYF.

This sequence joins TRBV7-9 and TRBJ1-1, with 7 positions matching TRBD1. CDR1 and CDR2 (germline): SEHNR, FQNEAQ (reference sequence). The CDR3 has 15 residues. The V and J ends lost 4 bases and 6 bases, in that order; junction bases with no gene match: 11. CDR3 protein: CASSSRTGLVAEAFF. CDR3 sequence (DNA): TGTGCCAGCAGCTCCAGGACAGGTTTGGTCGCTGAAGCTTTCTTT.